The clone carrying this T cell receptor (beta chain) was detected only a few times. The data were taken from a study of blood T cell repertoires in COVID-19. Background on the study: Specimens from acute and convalescent COVID-19 originated in the United States, Italy and Spain. T cells, B-cell-depleted T cells, or PBMCs supplied cDNA or gDNA.

Participants came from fewer than 25 US areas, aged about 18 to 100 years. The CDR3 is 15 residues long. Germline V gene data show CDR1 as KGHSH and CDR2 as LQKENI. The V end lost 1 base, the J end lost 3 bases, and 12 bases lay between the germline ends. Profiling relied on immunoSEQ multiplex PCR, and the TCRdb table lists in-frame clones only, not all of them. Here the sample spans about 260,000 clones, 80% to 90% being singletons. The sequence came from a woman in her 30s with acute COVID-19. The sequencing input was PBMCs or T cells enriched from blood (not recorded which). The V gene is TRBV18, the J gene TRBJ1-2, with D tentatively TRBD1 (6 bases). CDR3 in DNA: TGTGCCAGCTCACCACTCCAGGGGAGAGACTATGGCTACACCTTC. Protein sequence: CASSPLQGRDYGYTF.